This is a list of T cell receptor beta chains from one sample in a study of early T cells in non-severe SARS-CoV-2 infection. TCRdb independently ran MiXCR on the 5' RACE reads; one entry per CDR3 protein. Among approximately 46,000 distinct CDR3 sequences listed, approximately 8.5% were seen once. The specimen sequenced was whole blood. All receptors come from an adult who was a healthcare worker with PCR-confirmed SARS-CoV-2 infection or an uninfected control (not recorded which). The CDR3 runs from the conserved cysteine through the conserved F or W. The D gene is left open where the match is weak. Clone size is shown for a subset of rows, as once, few, many or a class of expanded clone.

TRBV9	NA	many	TRBJ1-3	CASSPRLGNTIYF	TGTGCCAGCAGCCCCCGTCTCGGAAACACCATATATTTT
TRBV6-1	NA	few	TRBJ1-2	CASSEAGSANYGYTF	TGTGCCAGCAGTGAGGCAGGGTCAGCTAACTATGGCTACACCTTC
TRBV20-1	TRBD2	NA	TRBJ2-3	CSATGTSGFTDTQYF	TGCAGTGCTACCGGGACTAGCGGATTCACAGATACGCAGTATTTT
TRBV12-3/TRBV12-4	TRBD2	NA	TRBJ2-1	CASSLHSGRAHGEQFF	TGTGCCAGCAGTCTCCATAGCGGGAGGGCCCATGGTGAGCAGTTCTTC
TRBV29-1	TRBD1	many	TRBJ1-5	CSVTPGGGNQPQHF	TGCAGCGTTACTCCAGGGGGCGGCAATCAGCCCCAGCATTTT
TRBV29-1	TRBD1	many	TRBJ1-2	CSVGQGASGYTF	TGCAGCGTCGGGCAGGGGGCGTCGGGCTACACCTTC
TRBV27	TRBD1	many	TRBJ1-1	CAVRGGTGGRAFF	TGTGCCGTGAGGGGAGGGACAGGGGGACGCGCTTTCTTT
TRBV24-1	TRBD2	NA	TRBJ2-7	CATSAGTSYDEQYF	TGTGCCACCAGTGCAGGGACTAGCTACGACGAGCAGTACTTC
TRBV7-9	NA	many	TRBJ2-7	CASSSRGPDPYEQYF	TGTGCCAGCAGCTCGAGGGGCCCGGACCCCTACGAGCAGTACTTC
TRBV29-1	NA	many	TRBJ2-5	CSGGRERETQYF	TGCAGCGGGGGGAGAGAAAGAGAGACCCAGTACTTC
TRBV6-2/TRBV6-3	NA	few	TRBJ2-6	CASSFSGANVLTF	TGTGCCAGCAGCTTCTCTGGGGCCAACGTCCTGACTTTC
TRBV12-3/TRBV12-4	NA	many	TRBJ1-1	CASSFDAATEAFF	TGTGCCAGCAGTTTCGATGCAGCCACTGAAGCTTTCTTT
TRBV9	TRBD2	many	TRBJ2-1	CASSTGLAGDEQFF	TGTGCCAGCAGCACGGGACTAGCGGGAGACGAGCAGTTCTTC
TRBV7-6	NA	many	TRBJ2-5	CASRETQYF	TGTGCCAGCCGAGAGACCCAGTACTTC
TRBV28	TRBD2	NA	TRBJ2-7	CASSFARTSGSSYF	TGTGCCAGCAGTTTTGCCCGGACTAGCGGGAGTTCGTACTTC
TRBV18	NA	many	TRBJ2-4	CASSPLPGENIQYF	TGTGCCAGCTCACCACTGCCGGGAGAAAACATTCAGTACTTC
TRBV20-1	NA	NA	TRBJ2-5	CSAELGSNVETQYF	TGCAGTGCTGAACTTGGGTCTAACGTCGAGACCCAGTACTTC
TRBV20-1	NA	many	TRBJ2-5	CSARSNWPTANLETQYF	TGCAGTGCTAGATCAAATTGGCCTACGGCCAATCTAGAGACCCAGTACTTC
TRBV9	TRBD1	NA	TRBJ1-2	CASSEGDSGYTF	TGTGCCAGCAGCGAGGGGGACAGTGGCTACACCTTC
TRBV20-1	NA	many	TRBJ2-7	CSAMSGRVYEQYF	TGCAGTGCTATGTCCGGCAGGGTCTACGAGCAGTACTTC
TRBV20-1	NA	many	TRBJ2-5	CSANQLARIGETQYF	TGCAGTGCCAATCAACTGGCTCGAATCGGGGAGACCCAGTACTTC
TRBV12-3/TRBV12-4	NA	few	TRBJ2-7	CASSSSRGGLSEQYF	TGTGCCAGCAGCAGCTCCAGGGGAGGGCTGTCAGAGCAGTACTTC
TRBV6-1	TRBD1	NA	TRBJ1-6	CASSGQGTAYNSPLHF	TGTGCCAGCAGCGGACAGGGGACCGCCTATAATTCACCCCTCCACTTT
TRBV9	TRBD1	many	TRBJ2-5	CASSVGTGNQETQYF	TGTGCCAGCAGCGTGGGGACAGGGAACCAAGAGACCCAGTACTTC
TRBV27	TRBD1	few	TRBJ1-6	CASRLGGTIYSPLHF	TGTGCCAGCAGGTTAGGGGGCACAATCTATTCACCCCTCCACTTT
TRBV10-3	TRBD2	many	TRBJ2-3	CSGASGGTDTQYF	TGCTCGGGGGCTAGCGGGGGCACAGATACGCAGTATTTT
TRBV5-4	TRBD2	few	TRBJ2-4	CASSLDSGRPKNIQYF	TGTGCCAGCAGCTTGGATAGCGGGAGGCCCAAAAACATTCAGTACTTC
TRBV4-2	NA	many	TRBJ1-4	CASSTFGRATNEKLFF	TGTGCCAGCAGCACCTTCGGCAGGGCCACTAATGAAAAACTGTTTTTT
TRBV7-3	NA	many	TRBJ2-1	CASSWGRAQWDEQFF	TGTGCCAGCAGCTGGGGACGGGCCCAGTGGGATGAGCAGTTCTTC
TRBV7-2	NA	few	TRBJ1-1	CASSLFSGNTEAFF	TGTGCCAGCAGCTTATTTTCGGGGAACACTGAAGCTTTCTTT
TRBV20-1	TRBD2	many	TRBJ2-7	CSAFSGRSSYEQYF	TGCAGTGCCTTCAGCGGGAGGAGCTCCTACGAGCAGTACTTC
TRBV12-3/TRBV12-4	NA	many	TRBJ1-1	CASSLGAEDGWDTEAFF	TGTGCCAGCAGTTTAGGCGCGGAGGACGGATGGGACACTGAAGCTTTCTTT
TRBV11-2	TRBD2	few	TRBJ2-2	CASSLVEAGGPLAGELFF	TGTGCCAGCAGCTTAGTTGAGGCGGGAGGGCCTTTGGCCGGGGAGCTGTTTTTT
TRBV5-1	TRBD1	NA	TRBJ2-7	CASSSRQGETSEQYF	TGCGCCAGCAGCTCAAGACAGGGGGAGACCTCCGAGCAGTACTTC
TRBV28	NA	many	TRBJ2-7	CASSISYEQYF	TGTGCCAGCAGTATTTCCTACGAGCAGTACTTC
TRBV5-1	NA	few	TRBJ1-1	CASSLEPKVPEAFF	TGCGCCAGCAGCTTGGAACCCAAAGTTCCTGAAGCTTTCTTT
TRBV3-1	NA	few	TRBJ2-5	CASSAGQETQYF	TGTGCCAGCAGCGCGGGTCAAGAGACCCAGTACTTC
TRBV3-1	NA	NA	TRBJ2-5	CASSSPVRETQYF	TGTGCCAGCAGCTCACCCGTTCGGGAGACCCAGTACTTC
TRBV18	TRBD2	few	TRBJ2-7	CASSPPGRWYEQYF	TGTGCCAGCTCACCACCCGGGAGGTGGTACGAGCAGTACTTC
TRBV7-9	NA	many	TRBJ1-1	CATKEASFFNTEAFF	TGTGCCACCAAAGAGGCCTCCTTTTTCAACACTGAAGCTTTCTTT
TRBV6-5	NA	many	TRBJ1-1	CASSPKSNTEAFF	TGTGCCAGCAGTCCAAAGTCGAACACTGAAGCTTTCTTT
TRBV10-3	NA	few	TRBJ1-2	CAITMDGYGYTF	TGTGCCATCACCATGGACGGCTATGGCTACACCTTC
TRBV4-3	NA	many	TRBJ2-3	CASSQDKVTGSADTQYF	TGCGCCAGCAGCCAAGATAAGGTAACCGGGTCGGCAGATACGCAGTATTTT
TRBV6-2/TRBV6-3	NA	many	TRBJ1-1	CASSYSFLGTEAFF	TGTGCCAGCAGTTACTCCTTCCTGGGAACTGAAGCTTTCTTT
TRBV13	TRBD1	many	TRBJ1-1	CASSPGQGNTEAFF	TGTGCCAGCAGCCCAGGACAGGGGAACACTGAAGCTTTCTTT
TRBV7-6	NA	few	TRBJ2-6	CASSLVGASFAGANVLTF	TGTGCCAGCAGCTTAGTAGGGGCCAGTTTCGCTGGGGCCAACGTCCTGACTTTC
TRBV29-1	NA	many	TRBJ1-2	CSVESGHSEDTF	TGCAGCGTTGAAAGTGGACATTCAGAGGACACCTTC
TRBV11-2	NA	NA	TRBJ2-3	CASSLQGYGADTQYF	TGTGCCAGCAGCTTACAGGGGTATGGGGCAGATACGCAGTATTTT